What follows are 22 T cell receptor beta chains derived from one specimen sequenced in a study of blood T cell repertoires in COVID-19 (TCRdb year 2020). Receptor libraries were prepared by the immunoSEQ multiplex PCR assay. Drawn from immuneACCESS, this table holds only the in-frame rearrangements with V and J called that TCRdb kept. Clones are partly lost; checked studies trace under half to an unresolved V gene and leave the rest unexplained. This sample comprises roughly 230,000 clones, 85% of them detected only once. The ten most abundant clones make up about 6.9% of the sample. The material sequenced was PBMCs or T cells enriched from blood (not recorded which). The receptors come from a woman aged 50 to 60 who had been exposed to COVID-19.

CDR3 amino acids: CASTSGRGSQPQHF. The CDR3 nucleotides are TGTGCCAGTACCAGTGGGAGGGGGAGTCAGCCCCAGCATTTT. The chain recombines TRBV19 with TRBJ1-5; possible D gene TRBD1, 6 bases. CDR1 is LNHDA, CDR2 SQIVND, per germline (reference sequence). The V end was cut by 7 bases, the J end by 6 bases, with 16 bases between. The CDR3 totals 14 residues.

V usage is TRBV10-2 and J usage is TRBJ1-2; D might be TRBD1 (6 bases). Trimming stripped 3 bases from V and 6 bases from J, with 14 bases between. CDR3 size: 14 residues. Germline CDR1 is WSHSY and CDR2 is SAAADI. The CDR3 protein is CASSEDSQGNGYTF. The CDR3 DNA follows: TGCGCCAGCAGTGAAGACTCTCAGGGGAATGGCTACACCTTC.

The chain recombines TRBV21-1 with TRBJ2-7; TRBD2, as called in the table, went unchecked against the DNA. TRBV21-1 is designated a pseudogene. This CDR3 is 14 amino acids long. CDR3 region: CASSKEDGVYEQYF. The CDR3 DNA reads as TGTGCCAGCAGCAAAGAGGACGGGGTCTACGAGCAGTACTTC.

This clone has a handful of counts. The chain joins TRBV11-2 to TRBJ2-3; no clear D. CDR1 and CDR2 (germline): SGHAT, FQNNGV. V was cut by 4 bases and J by 3 bases, with 17 bases left in between. The CDR3 runs 16 residues. The CDR3 spells CASSSLRRYGTDTQYF. CDR3 sequence (DNA): TGTGCCAGCAGCTCCCTCCGGCGGTATGGTACAGATACGCAGTATTTT.

Only a few counts were recorded for this clone. The chain employs TRBV5-1 and TRBJ1-5; D unclear. There are 14 residues in the CDR3. Germline V gene data show CDR1 as SGHRS and CDR2 as YFSETQ. V lost 5 bases and J lost 1, with 10 bases in between. CDR3 DNA: TGCGCCAGCAGTCTTGGAGTAAGCAATCAGCCCCAGCATTTT. It is translated as CASSLGVSNQPQHF.

V usage is TRBV5-1 and J usage is TRBJ2-7, with D unresolved. The CDR3 length is 13 residues. Germline V CDR1 and CDR2: SGHRS, YFSETQ. Trimming cost V 1 base and J 4 bases, with 9 bases left between them. The CDR3 nucleotides are TGCGCCAGCAGCTTGATTCCGGGTTACGAGCAGTACTTC. It is translated as CASSLIPGYEQYF.

This clone was counted only a few times. The V and J genes are TRBV7-9 and TRBJ2-5, with a tentative D call TRBD2 (6 bases). V gave up 1 base and J gave up 9 bases, with 18 bases separating them. Germline lookup yields CDR1 SEHNR and CDR2 FQNEAQ (reference sequence). The CDR3 consists of 15 residues. The CDR3 DNA follows: TGTGCCAGCAGCTTAGATCGAGGCGGGGTAGGGGCCCAGTACTTC. It specifies CASSLDRGGVGAQYF.

This clone showed up just once. The junction shows a germline mismatch at one end, possibly a read error. This rearrangement joins TRBV28 to TRBJ2-7, with D tentatively TRBD2 (7 bases). This CDR3 has 11 residues. CDR1 MDHEN and CDR2 SYDVKM come from the germline V gene. CDR3 nucleotide sequence: TGTGCCGGGAGGGGGGTGACCGGGTTGGACTTC. It codes for CAGRGVTGLDF.

This rearrangement joins TRBV28 to TRBJ2-3; TRBD2 agrees at 10 bases. This CDR3 has 16 residues. Germline V gene sequence: CDR1 MDHEN, CDR2 SYDVKM. With V trimmed by 8 bases and J by 1 base, 9 bases remained unmatched. The CDR3 DNA sequence: TGTGCCAGCGGAAGCGGGGGGGAGACCGGCACAGATACGCAGTATTTT. Translation gives CASGSGGETGTDTQYF.

V gene TRBV19 combines with J gene TRBJ1-1; 10 bases are shared with TRBD1. Germline values: CDR1 LNHDA, CDR2 SQIVND (reference sequence). The trim removed 7 bases at V and 6 bases at J, leaving 11 bases unmatched. The CDR3 spans 15 residues. The DNA for the CDR3 is TGTGCCAGTACCCCCAGGACAGGGGGTTTTTCTGAAGCTTTCTTT. Translating it yields CASTPRTGGFSEAFF.

The chain has TRBV4-1 and TRBJ1-1; D uncertain. Deletions cut 0 bases from V and 5 bases from J, with 13 bases between. The CDR3 spans 15 residues. Germline V gives CDR1 MGHRA, CDR2 YSYEKL. The CDR3 is CASSQDPGGRTEAFF. CDR3 coding DNA: TGCGCCAGCAGCCAAGATCCGGGAGGGAGGACTGAAGCTTTCTTT.

Turning to this clone: The junction departs from the called germline gene at one end, perhaps through a read error. The chain carries TRBV12-3 or TRBV12-4 and TRBJ1-2; no clear D gene. The CDR3 has 11 residues. CDR3 DNA: TGTGCCAGCAGTTTAGCGGAAGGAGACTCCTTC. Translating gives CASSLAEGDSF.

The gene calls are TRBV28 and TRBJ2-1; 7 nucleotides align to TRBD1. Trimming took 5 bases from V and 6 from J; bases not matched to a gene: 16. The germline gives CDR1 MDHEN, CDR2 SYDVKM. CDR3 length: 17 residues. CDR3 sequence reads: CASSPPVAAGGSNEQFF. Written as DNA, the CDR3 is TGTGCCAGCAGTCCCCCGGTTGCGGCAGGGGGAAGCAATGAGCAGTTCTTC.

This clone was observed at least ten times. The CDR3 loop is CASQGTSGDYEQYF. The CDR3, as DNA: TGTGCCAGCCAAGGCACTAGCGGGGACTACGAGCAGTACTTC. The V and J genes are TRBV11-1 and TRBJ2-7; 10 positions agree with TRBD2. The CDR3 runs to 14 residues. CDR1 and CDR2 (germline): SGHAT, FQDESV (reference sequence). Trimming at V came to 8 bases and at J to 3 bases, leaving 7 bases not matched to a gene.

The rearrangement links TRBV28 to TRBJ2-7, with TRBD2 matching over 12 bases. Germline V gene data show CDR1 as MDHEN and CDR2 as SYDVKM. This CDR3 is 15 amino acids long. The junction had 9 bases not matched to a gene; V was cut back by 7 bases and J by 5 bases. For the CDR3, the DNA is TGTGCCAGCACCGAACCTAGCGGGGGGGCGAACGAGCAGTACTTC. This sequence encodes CASTEPSGGANEQYF.

J is TRBJ2-1 and V is TRBV12-5; D is ambiguous. Germline assignment: CDR1 LGHNT and CDR2 FRNRAP. This CDR3 is built from 13 residues. With 6 bases removed from V and 10 bases from J, the gap between germline ends came to 16 bases. CDR3: CASGFYGGGEQFF. CDR3 coding DNA: TGTGCTAGTGGCTTTTACGGCGGTGGAGAGCAGTTCTTC.

The rearrangement links TRBV10-3 to TRBJ1-1; maybe TRBD1 (5 bases). The CDR3 totals 16 residues. V was trimmed by 0 bases and J by 0 bases, leaving 11 bases between them. Germline CDR1 ENHRY, CDR2 SYGVKD. The CDR3, as DNA: TGTGCCATCAGTGAGTCAAGGTCAGGGTTGAACACTGAAGCTTTCTTT. Its protein is CAISESRSGLNTEAFF.

Notes on this clone: Other DNA sequences in this specimen translate into the identical CDR3. The chain recombines TRBV10-3 with TRBJ1-1; TRBD1 is a possible D gene (5 bases). V lost 4 bases and J 8 bases, leaving 8 bases between the germline ends. Germline CDR1 ENHRY, CDR2 SYGVKD. The CDR3 has 11 residues. This chain's CDR3 is CAISAGGEAFF. The CDR3 bases are TGTGCCATCAGTGCTGGGGGGGAAGCTTTCTTT.

The V call is TRBV5-8, the J call TRBJ2-2; 8 positions match TRBD2. CDR1 SGHTS and CDR2 YDEGEE come from the germline V gene. Trimming took 0 bases from V and 0 from J; bases not matched to a gene: 7. The CDR3 extends over 18 amino acids. CDR3 nucleotides: TGTGCCAGCAGCTTGGTCCGGGGGGGCCACGCGAACACCGGGGAGCTGTTTTTT. It codes for CASSLVRGGHANTGELFF.

CDR3 coding DNA: TGCAGCGCAGGGACACCGAACACTGAAGCTTTCTTT. Translating gives CSAGTPNTEAFF. This chain uses TRBV29-1 with TRBJ1-1, with D maybe TRBD1 (6 bases). CDR1 and CDR2 from the germline V gene are SQVTM and ANQGSEA. This CDR3 is 12 amino acids long. V gave up 7 bases and J gave up 1 base, with 10 bases separating them. Full variable domain (remainder filled in from reference TRBV29-1 and TRBJ1-1): SAVISQKPSRDICQRGTSLTIQCQVDSQVTMMFWYRQQPGQSLTLIATANQGSEATYESGFVIDKFPISRPNLTFSTLTVSNMSPEDSSIYLCSAGTPNTEAFFGQGTRLTVV.

This chain connects TRBV7-9 to TRBJ2-1; maybe TRBD2 (5 bases). Per the germline V gene, CDR1 is SEHNR and CDR2 is FQNEAQ (reference sequence). This CDR3 spans 15 amino acids. Trimming pared 1 base from V and 6 bases from J, leaving 13 bases between. The chain's CDR3 is CASSLEGLGANEQFF. The CDR3 DNA reads as TGTGCCAGCAGCTTAGAGGGCCTGGGAGCCAATGAGCAGTTCTTC.

This rearrangement joins TRBV6-5 to TRBJ1-6, with unresolved D. CDR1 and CDR2 (germline): MNHEY, SVGAGI. This CDR3 spans 13 amino acids. V was pared by 2 bases and J by 7 bases, with 6 bases between. CDR3 sequence: CASSYEGNSPLHF. The CDR3 nucleotides are TGTGCCAGCAGTTACGAGGGAAATTCACCCCTCCACTTT.